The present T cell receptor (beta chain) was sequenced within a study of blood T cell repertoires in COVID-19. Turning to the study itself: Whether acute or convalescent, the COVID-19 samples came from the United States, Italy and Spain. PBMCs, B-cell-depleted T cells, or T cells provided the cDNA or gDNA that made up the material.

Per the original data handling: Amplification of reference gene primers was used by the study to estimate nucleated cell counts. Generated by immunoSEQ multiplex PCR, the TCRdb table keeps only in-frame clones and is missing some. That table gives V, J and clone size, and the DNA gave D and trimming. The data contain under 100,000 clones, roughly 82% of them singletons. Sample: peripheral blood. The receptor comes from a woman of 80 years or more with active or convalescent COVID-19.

This CDR3 is CASSLRTSPGETQYF. The CDR3, as DNA: TGTGCCAGCAGTTTACGGACATCCCCCGGGGAGACCCAGTACTTC. The chain combines TRBV27 with TRBJ2-5, with D maybe TRBD1 (5 bases). Germline lookup yields CDR1 MNHEY and CDR2 SMNVEV (reference sequence). Trimming took off 2 bases at V and 5 bases at J, with 15 bases between the two ends. This CDR3 spans 15 amino acids.